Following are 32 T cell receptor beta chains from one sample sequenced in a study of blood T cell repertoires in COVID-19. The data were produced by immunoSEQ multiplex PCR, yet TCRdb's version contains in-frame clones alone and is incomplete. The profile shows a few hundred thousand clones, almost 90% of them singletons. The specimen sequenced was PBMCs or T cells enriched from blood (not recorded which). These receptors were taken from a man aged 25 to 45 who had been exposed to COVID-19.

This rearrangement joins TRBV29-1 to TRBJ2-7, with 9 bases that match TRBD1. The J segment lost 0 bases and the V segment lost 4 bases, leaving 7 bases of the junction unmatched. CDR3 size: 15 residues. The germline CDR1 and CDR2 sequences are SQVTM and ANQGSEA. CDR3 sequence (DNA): TGCAGCGTTGTGGGCGGGACAGGGAGCTCCTACGAGCAGTACTTC. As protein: CSVVGGTGSSYEQYF.

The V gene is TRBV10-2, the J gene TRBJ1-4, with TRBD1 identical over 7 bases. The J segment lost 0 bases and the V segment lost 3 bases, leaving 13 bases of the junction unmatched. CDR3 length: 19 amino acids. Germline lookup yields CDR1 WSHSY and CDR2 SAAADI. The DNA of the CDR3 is TGCGCCAGCAGTGACCTGACAGGGAGTGAGGGTCCAACTAATGAAAAACTGTTTTTT. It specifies CASSDLTGSEGPTNEKLFF.

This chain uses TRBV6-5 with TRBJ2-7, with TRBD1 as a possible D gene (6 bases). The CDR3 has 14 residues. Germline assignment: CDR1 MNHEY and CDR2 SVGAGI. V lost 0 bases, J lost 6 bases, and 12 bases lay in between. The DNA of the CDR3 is TGTGCCAGCAGTTACTCTGGCAGGGGTGGCGAGCAGTACTTC. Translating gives CASSYSGRGGEQYF.

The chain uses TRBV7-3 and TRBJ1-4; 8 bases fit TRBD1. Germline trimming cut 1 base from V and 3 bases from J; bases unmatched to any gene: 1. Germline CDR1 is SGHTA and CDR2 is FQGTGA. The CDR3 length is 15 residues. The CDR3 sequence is CASSLRGQANEKLFF. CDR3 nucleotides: TGTGCCAGCAGCTTAAGGGGACAGGCTAATGAAAAACTGTTTTTT.

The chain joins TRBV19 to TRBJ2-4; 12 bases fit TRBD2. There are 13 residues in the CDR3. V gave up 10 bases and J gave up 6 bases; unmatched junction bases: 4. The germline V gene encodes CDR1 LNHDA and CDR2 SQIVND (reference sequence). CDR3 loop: CATSSGGANIQYF. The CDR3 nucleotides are TGTGCCACATCTAGCGGGGGGGCAAACATTCAGTACTTC.

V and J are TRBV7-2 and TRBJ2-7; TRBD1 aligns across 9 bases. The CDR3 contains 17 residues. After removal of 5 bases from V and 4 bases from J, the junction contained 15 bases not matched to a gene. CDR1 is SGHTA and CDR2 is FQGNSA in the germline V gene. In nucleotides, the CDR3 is TGTGCCAGCAGCCACCGAGGGACAGGGCCAGCAGGGTACGAGCAGTACTTC. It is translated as CASSHRGTGPAGYEQYF.

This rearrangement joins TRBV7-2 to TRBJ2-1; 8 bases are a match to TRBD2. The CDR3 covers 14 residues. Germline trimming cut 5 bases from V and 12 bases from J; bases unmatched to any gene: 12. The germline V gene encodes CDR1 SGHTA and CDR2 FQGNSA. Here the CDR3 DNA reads TGTGCCAGCAGCAGCGGGGGCTCCCAAGGGGCGCAGTTCTTC. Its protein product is CASSSGGSQGAQFF. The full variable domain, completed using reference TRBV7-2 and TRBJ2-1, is GAGVSQSPSNKVTEKGKDVELRCDPISGHTALYWYRQSLGQGLEFLIYFQGNSAPDKSGLPSDRFSAERTGGSVSTLTIQRTQQEDSAVYLCASSSGGSQGAQFFGPGTRLTVL.

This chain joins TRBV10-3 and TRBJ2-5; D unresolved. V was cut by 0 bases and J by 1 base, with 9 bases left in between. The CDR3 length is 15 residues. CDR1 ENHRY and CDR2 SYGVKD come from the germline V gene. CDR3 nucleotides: TGTGCCATCAGTGAGTCGCCGGGTTCCCAAGAGACCCAGTACTTC. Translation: CAISESPGSQETQYF.

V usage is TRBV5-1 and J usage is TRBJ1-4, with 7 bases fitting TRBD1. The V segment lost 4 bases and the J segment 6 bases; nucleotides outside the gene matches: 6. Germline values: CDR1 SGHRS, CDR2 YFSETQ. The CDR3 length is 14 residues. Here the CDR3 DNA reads TGCGCCAGCAGCCCCAGGGGGGCCCATGAAAAACTGTTTTTT. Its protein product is CASSPRGAHEKLFF.

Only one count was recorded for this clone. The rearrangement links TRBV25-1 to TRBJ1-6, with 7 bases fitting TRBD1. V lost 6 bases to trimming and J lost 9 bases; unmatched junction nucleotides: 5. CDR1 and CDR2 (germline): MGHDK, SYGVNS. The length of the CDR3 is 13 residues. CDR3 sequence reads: CASRDRVASPLHF. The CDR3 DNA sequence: TGTGCCAGCAGAGACAGGGTAGCTTCACCCCTCCACTTT.

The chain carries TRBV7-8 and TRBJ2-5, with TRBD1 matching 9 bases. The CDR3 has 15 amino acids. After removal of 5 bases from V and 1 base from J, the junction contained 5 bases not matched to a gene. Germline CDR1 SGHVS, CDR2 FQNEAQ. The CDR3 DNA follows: TGTGCCAGCAGCGAGGGGACAGGGCCCCAAGAGACCCAGTACTTC. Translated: CASSEGTGPQETQYF. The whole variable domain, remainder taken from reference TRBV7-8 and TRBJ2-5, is GAGVSQSPRYKVAKRGQDVALRCDPISGHVSLFWYQQALGQGPEFLTYFQNEAQLDKSGLPSDRFFAERPEGSVSTLKIQRTQQEDSAVYLCASSEGTGPQETQYFGPGTRLLVL.

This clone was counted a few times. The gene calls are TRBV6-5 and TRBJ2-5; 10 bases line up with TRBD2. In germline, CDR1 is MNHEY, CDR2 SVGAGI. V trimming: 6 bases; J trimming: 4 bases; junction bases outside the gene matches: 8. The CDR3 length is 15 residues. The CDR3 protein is CASRVSGGWSETQYF. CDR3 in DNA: TGTGCCAGCAGGGTTAGCGGGGGGTGGTCAGAGACCCAGTACTTC.

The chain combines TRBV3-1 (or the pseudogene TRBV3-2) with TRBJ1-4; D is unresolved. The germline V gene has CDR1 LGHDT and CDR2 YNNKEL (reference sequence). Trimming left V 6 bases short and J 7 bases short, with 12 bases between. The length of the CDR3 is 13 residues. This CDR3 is CASSREMSEKLFF. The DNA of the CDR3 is TGTGCCAGCAGTCGAGAGATGAGTGAAAAACTGTTTTTT.

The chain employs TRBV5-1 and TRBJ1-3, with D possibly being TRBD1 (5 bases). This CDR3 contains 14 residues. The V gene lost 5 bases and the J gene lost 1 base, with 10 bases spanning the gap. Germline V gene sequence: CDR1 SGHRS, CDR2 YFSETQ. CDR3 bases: TGCGCCAGCAGTCCGGGGGGTTCTGGAAACACCATATATTTT. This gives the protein CASSPGGSGNTIYF.

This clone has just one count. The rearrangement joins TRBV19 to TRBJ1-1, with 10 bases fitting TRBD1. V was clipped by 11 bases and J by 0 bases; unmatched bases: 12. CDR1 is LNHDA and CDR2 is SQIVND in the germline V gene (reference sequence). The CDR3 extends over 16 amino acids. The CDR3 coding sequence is TGTGCCCTAGATGAGGACAGGGGGATTATGAACACTGAAGCTTTCTTT. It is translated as CALDEDRGIMNTEAFF. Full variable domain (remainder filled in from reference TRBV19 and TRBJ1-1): DGGITQSPKYLFRKEGQNVTLSCEQNLNHDAMYWYRQDPGQGLRLIYYSQIVNDFQKGDIAEGYSVSREKKESFPLTVTSAQKNPTAFYLCALDEDRGIMNTEAFFGQGTRLTVV.

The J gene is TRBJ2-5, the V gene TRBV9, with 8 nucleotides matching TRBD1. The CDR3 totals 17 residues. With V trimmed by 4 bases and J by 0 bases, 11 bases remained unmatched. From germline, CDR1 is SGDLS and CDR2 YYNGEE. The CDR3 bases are TGTGCCAGCAGCCCAAGAGGGCAGGGGGCGTACCAAGAGACCCAGTACTTC. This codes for CASSPRGQGAYQETQYF.

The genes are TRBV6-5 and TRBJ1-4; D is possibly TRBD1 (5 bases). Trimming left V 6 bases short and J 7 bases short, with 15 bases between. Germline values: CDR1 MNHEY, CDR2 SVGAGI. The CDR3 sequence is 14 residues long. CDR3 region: CASRFGGSGEKLFF. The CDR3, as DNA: TGTGCCAGCAGATTCGGGGGTAGTGGTGAAAAACTGTTTTTT.

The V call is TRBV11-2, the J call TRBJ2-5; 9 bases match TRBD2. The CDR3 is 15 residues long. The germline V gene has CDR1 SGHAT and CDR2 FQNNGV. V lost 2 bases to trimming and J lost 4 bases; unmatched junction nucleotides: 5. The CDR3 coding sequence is TGTGCCAGCAGCTTATTCGCGGGGGGGCTAGAGACCCAGTACTTC. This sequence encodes CASSLFAGGLETQYF.

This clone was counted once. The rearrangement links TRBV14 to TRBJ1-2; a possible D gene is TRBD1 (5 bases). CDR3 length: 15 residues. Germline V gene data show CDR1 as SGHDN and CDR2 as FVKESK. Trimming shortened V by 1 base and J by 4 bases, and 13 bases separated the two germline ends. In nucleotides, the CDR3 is TGTGCCAGCAGCCAAGGTCCGGGGGTGAGCTATGGCTACACCTTC. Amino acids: CASSQGPGVSYGYTF.

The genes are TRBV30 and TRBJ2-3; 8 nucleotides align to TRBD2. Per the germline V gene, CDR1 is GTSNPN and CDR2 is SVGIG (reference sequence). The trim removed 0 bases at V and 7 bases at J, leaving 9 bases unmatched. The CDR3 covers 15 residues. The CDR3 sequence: CAWSVGGGPLNTQYF. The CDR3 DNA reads TGTGCCTGGAGTGTAGGCGGGGGGCCTTTGAATACGCAGTATTTT.

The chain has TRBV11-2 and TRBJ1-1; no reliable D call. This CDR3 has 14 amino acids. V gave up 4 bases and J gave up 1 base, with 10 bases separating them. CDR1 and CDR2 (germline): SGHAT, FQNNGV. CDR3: CASSWAGSNTEAFF. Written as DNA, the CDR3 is TGTGCCAGCAGCTGGGCAGGTTCGAACACTGAAGCTTTCTTT.

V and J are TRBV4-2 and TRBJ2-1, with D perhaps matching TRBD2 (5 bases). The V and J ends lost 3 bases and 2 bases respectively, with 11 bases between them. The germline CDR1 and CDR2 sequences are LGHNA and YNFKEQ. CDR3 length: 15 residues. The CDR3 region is CASSHQLEAYNEQFF. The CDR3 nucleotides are TGTGCCAGCAGCCACCAACTAGAGGCCTACAATGAGCAGTTCTTC.

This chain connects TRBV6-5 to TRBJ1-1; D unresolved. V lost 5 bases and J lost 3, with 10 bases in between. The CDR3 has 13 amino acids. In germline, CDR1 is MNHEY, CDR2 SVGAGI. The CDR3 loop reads CASSTRWDTEAFF. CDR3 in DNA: TGTGCCAGCAGTACTAGGTGGGACACTGAAGCTTTCTTT.

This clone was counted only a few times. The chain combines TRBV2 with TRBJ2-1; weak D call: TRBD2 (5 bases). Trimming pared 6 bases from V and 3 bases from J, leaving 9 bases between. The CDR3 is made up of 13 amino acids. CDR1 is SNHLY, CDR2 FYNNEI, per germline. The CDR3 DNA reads TGTGCCAGCAGACTAGTACTCTACAATGAGCAGTTCTTC. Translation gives CASRLVLYNEQFF.

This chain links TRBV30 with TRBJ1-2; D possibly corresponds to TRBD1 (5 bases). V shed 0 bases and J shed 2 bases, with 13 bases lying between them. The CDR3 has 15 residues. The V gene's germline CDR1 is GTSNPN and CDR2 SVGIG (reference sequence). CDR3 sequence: CAWSVQRGGNYGYTF. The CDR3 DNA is TGTGCCTGGAGTGTTCAGCGGGGGGGGAACTATGGCTACACCTTC.

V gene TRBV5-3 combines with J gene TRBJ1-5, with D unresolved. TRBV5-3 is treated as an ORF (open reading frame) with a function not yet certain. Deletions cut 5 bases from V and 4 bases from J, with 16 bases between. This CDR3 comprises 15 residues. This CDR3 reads CARRKPHGGNQPQHF. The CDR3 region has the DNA TGTGCCAGAAGAAAACCTCACGGCGGAAATCAGCCCCAGCATTTT.

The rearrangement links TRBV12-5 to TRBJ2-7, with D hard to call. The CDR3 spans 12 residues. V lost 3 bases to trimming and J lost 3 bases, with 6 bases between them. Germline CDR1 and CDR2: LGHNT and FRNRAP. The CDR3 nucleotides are TGTGCTAGTGGTTTAAACTTCTACGAGCAGTACTTC. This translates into CASGLNFYEQYF. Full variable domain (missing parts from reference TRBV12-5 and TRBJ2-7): DARVTQTPRHKVTEMGQEVTMRCQPILGHNTVFWYRQTMMQGLELLAYFRNRAPLDDSGMPKDRFSAEMPDATLATLKIQPSEPRDSAVYFCASGLNFYEQYFGPGTRLTVT.

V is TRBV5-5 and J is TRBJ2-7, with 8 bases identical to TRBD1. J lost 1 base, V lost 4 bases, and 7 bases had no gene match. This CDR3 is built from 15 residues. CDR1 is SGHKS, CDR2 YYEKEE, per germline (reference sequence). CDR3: CASSERTGWSYEQYF. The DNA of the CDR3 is TGTGCCAGCAGCGAACGGACAGGGTGGTCCTACGAGCAGTACTTC.

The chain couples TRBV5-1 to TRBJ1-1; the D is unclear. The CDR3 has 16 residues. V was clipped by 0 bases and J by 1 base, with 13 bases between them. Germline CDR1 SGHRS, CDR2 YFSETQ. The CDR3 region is CASSLAATAQNTEAFF. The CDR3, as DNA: TGCGCCAGCAGCTTGGCCGCTACAGCCCAGAACACTGAAGCTTTCTTT. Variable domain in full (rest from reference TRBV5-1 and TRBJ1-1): KAGVTQTPRYLIKTRGQQVTLSCSPISGHRSVSWYQQTPGQGLQFLFEYFSETQRNKGNFPGRFSGRQFSNSRSEMNVSTLELGDSALYLCASSLAATAQNTEAFFGQGTRLTVV.

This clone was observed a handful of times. The CDR3 reads CASKLDSKNTEAFF. CDR3 coding DNA: TGTGCCAGCAAACTGGACAGCAAGAACACTGAAGCTTTCTTT. The rearrangement links TRBV6-6 to TRBJ1-1; TRBD1 is a possible D gene (6 bases). Trimming took 7 bases from V and 1 from J, leaving 13 bases between them. CDR3 length: 14 residues. Per the germline V gene, CDR1 is MNHNY and CDR2 is SVGAGI (reference sequence).

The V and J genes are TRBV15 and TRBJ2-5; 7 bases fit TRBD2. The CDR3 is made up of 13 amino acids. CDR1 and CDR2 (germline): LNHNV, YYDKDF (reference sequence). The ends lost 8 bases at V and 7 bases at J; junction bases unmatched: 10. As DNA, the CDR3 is TGTGCCACCTCCAGCGGGGCTGAAGGGACCCAGTACTTC. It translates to CATSSGAEGTQYF.

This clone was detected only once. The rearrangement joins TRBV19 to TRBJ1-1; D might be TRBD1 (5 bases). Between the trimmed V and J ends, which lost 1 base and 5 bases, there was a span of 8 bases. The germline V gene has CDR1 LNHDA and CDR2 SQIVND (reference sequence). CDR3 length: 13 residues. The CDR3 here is CASSIAGGTEAFF. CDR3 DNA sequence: TGTGCCAGTAGTATAGCTGGGGGGACTGAAGCTTTCTTT.